What follows is one T cell receptor (beta chain) and its context. The CDR3 covers 15 residues. Per the germline V gene, CDR1 is SGDLS and CDR2 is YYNGEE. Trimming cost V 4 bases and J 5 bases; bases outside gene matches: 7. This entry is derived from a study of blood T cell repertoires in COVID-19. About the study: There were acute and convalescent COVID-19 samples, and they came from the United States, Italy and Spain. In each case, the material was cDNA or gDNA derived from T cells, B-cell-depleted T cells, or PBMCs.

Per the study methods: The assay estimated nucleated cells by amplifying reference gene primers. Libraries were prepared by immunoSEQ multiplex PCR; TCRdb keeps only in-frame clonotypes and omits some of them. From that table come the V and J calls and clone size; the DNA was used to work out D and trimming. The sample yields fewer than 250,000 clones, around nine tenths seen once. The specimen was peripheral blood. The TCR originated in a man aged 55-75 years with acute or convalescent COVID-19. V usage is TRBV9 and J usage is TRBJ2-5; TRBD1 aligns across 11 bases. The CDR3: CASSQADRGQETQYF. For the CDR3, the DNA is TGTGCCAGCAGCCAAGCGGACAGGGGGCAGGAGACCCAGTACTTC.